The entry below describes one TCR beta chain. This entry comes from a study of cytomegalovirus exposure and HLA in healthy donors. The CDR3 loop spans 12 amino acids. Germline CDR1 and CDR2: GTSNPN and SVGIG (reference sequence). Vbeta (60) and Jbeta (13) primers were used in the PCR. Profiling relied on immunoSEQ multiplex PCR, and the TCRdb table lists in-frame clones only, not all of them. The sample contains fewer than 150,000 clones, approximately 85% of which appear only once. This sequence was found in a woman aged 25 to 39 in good health and CMV-seropositive. The J gene is TRBJ2-5, the V gene TRBV30; 8 bases are a match to TRBD2. The DNA end is more similar to TRBJ2-7, so the J call may be wrong. Sequenced sample: PBMCs. CDR3 sequence reads: CAWSGGGGEQYF. The CDR3 region has the DNA TGTGCCTGGAGCGGGGGGGGAGGCGAGCAGTACTTC.